These 11 T cell receptor beta chains came from one sample sequenced in a study of Ad26.COV2.S vaccination and SARS-CoV-2 variants (dated by TCRdb to the early 2020s). The label giving this sample's treatment or condition can be read as: around 19 received Ad26.COV2.S at low or high dose, single or two shots; several received placebo; per-sample allocation not given. Repertoires of vaccine and placebo recipients were sequenced from samples collected on day 63 after the first injection. The library was obtained by the immunoSEQ multiplex PCR assay. The table was pulled from immuneACCESS by TCRdb, which kept in-frame rearrangements only. Such tables lose some clones; where checked, under half of the loss comes from unresolved V genes, and the rest has no known cause. The table for this sample lists about 480,000 clones; around 88% of them were counted only once. Around 13% of the sample comes from the top ten.

The input for sequencing was peripheral blood, taken in a trial of Ad26.COV2.S vaccine versus placebo. The receptors were sampled from a person between 18 and 65 years old who received the Ad26.COV2.S COVID-19 vaccine or a placebo.

This clone was counted once. The genes are TRBV13 and TRBJ1-1; D remains unclear. CDR1 is PRHDT and CDR2 is FYEKMQ in the germline V gene (reference sequence). CDR3 length: 15 amino acids. The V gene lost 10 bases and the J gene lost 0 bases, with 18 bases spanning the gap. CDR3 region: CATAVRVLMNTEAFF. The CDR3 DNA reads as TGTGCCACCGCAGTTAGAGTTCTGATGAACACTGAAGCTTTCTTT. Looking up the rest from reference TRBV13 and TRBJ1-1 gives the full variable domain: AAGVIQSPRHLIKEKRETATLKCYPIPRHDTVYWYQQGPGQDPQFLISFYEKMQSDKGSIPDRFSAQQFSDYHSELNMSSLELGDSALYFCATAVRVLMNTEAFFGQGTRLTVV.

Details on this clone: Other DNA sequences of this sample code for an identical CDR3. The CDR3 region is CASSLGRGYEQYF. For the CDR3, the DNA is TGTGCCAGCAGTTTAGGTCGTGGTTACGAGCAGTACTTC. The chain is built from TRBV27 and TRBJ2-7, with no clear D. V was cut by 2 bases and J by 4 bases, with 9 bases left in between. The CDR3 sequence is 13 residues long. CDR1 is MNHEY, CDR2 SMNVEV, per germline (reference sequence).

This clone was observed once. The chain links TRBV6-2 or TRBV6-3 to TRBJ2-1; 7 nucleotides match TRBD1. The CDR3 loop spans 13 amino acids. The junction had 3 bases not matched to a gene; V was cut back by 0 bases and J by 10 bases. Germline V lookup: CDR1 MNHEY, CDR2 SVGEGT. The CDR3 DNA sequence: TGTGCCAGCAGTTACTCGAGAGGGGGCGAGCAGTTCTTC. Its protein product is CASSYSRGGEQFF.

The chain is built from TRBV7-2 and TRBJ1-2, with 7 bases that match TRBD1. With 5 bases clipped from V and 4 bases from J, the junction kept 4 bases outside the gene matches. The CDR3 is 13 amino acids. CDR1 SGHTA and CDR2 FQGNSA come from the germline V gene. The CDR3 reads CASSRQGAYGYTF. The CDR3, as DNA: TGTGCCAGCAGCCGACAGGGAGCCTATGGCTACACCTTC.

CDR3 nucleotide sequence: TGTGCCAGCAGCCAAGTACGGAGCACCATATATTTT. Its translation is CASSQVRSTIYF. The J gene is TRBJ1-3, the V gene TRBV3-1 (or the pseudogene TRBV3-2); no definite D call. CDR1 and CDR2 (germline): LGHDT, YNNKEL (reference sequence). V gave up 1 base and J gave up 9 bases, with 7 bases separating them. The CDR3 is 12 amino acids.

J is TRBJ1-5 and V is TRBV4-3; 10 nucleotides agree with TRBD1. The germline V gene has CDR1 LGHNA and CDR2 YSLEER. The V gene end was trimmed by 2 bases and the J gene end by 7 bases; junction bases not matched to a gene: 5. The CDR3 spans 15 residues. CDR3 DNA: TGCGCCAGCAGCCAAACGACAGGGGGCGGCCAGCCCCAGCATTTT. Encoded protein: CASSQTTGGGQPQHF.

The V gene is TRBV13, the J gene TRBJ1-1, with a possible D match to TRBD1 (5 bases). The germline CDR1 and CDR2 sequences are PRHDT and FYEKMQ (reference sequence). The CDR3 is 16 residues long. Deletions cut 0 bases from V and 3 bases from J, with 14 bases between. The CDR3 DNA reads as TGTGCCAGCAGCTTAGGCCCTCAGGGTACGTACACTGAAGCTTTCTTT. It specifies CASSLGPQGTYTEAFF.

The V and J genes are TRBV28 and TRBJ1-4; unclear D gene. CDR1 is MDHEN, CDR2 SYDVKM, per germline. This CDR3 region has 16 residues. Trimming shortened V by 6 bases and J by 3 bases, and 17 bases separated the two germline ends. The CDR3 is CASRGSLTPANEKLFF. For the CDR3, the DNA is TGTGCCAGCAGGGGGAGTTTGACCCCGGCTAATGAAAAACTGTTTTTT.

The V and J genes are TRBV5-1 and TRBJ2-7; D not resolved. Germline values: CDR1 SGHRS, CDR2 YFSETQ. Trimming took off 0 bases at V and 4 bases at J, with 8 bases between the two ends. The CDR3 is 13 residues long. DNA for the CDR3: TGCGCCAGCAGCTTGGGGGCAGGATACGAGCAGTACTTC. This codes for CASSLGAGYEQYF.

The rearrangement links TRBV9 to TRBJ2-1; 9 bases align to TRBD2. Trimming took 0 bases from V and 5 from J; bases not matched to a gene: 6. CDR1 and CDR2 from the germline V gene are SGDLS and YYNGEE. The CDR3 is 16 residues long. Here the CDR3 DNA reads TGTGCCAGCAGCGTAGGTCCTAGCGGGACCGACAATGAGCAGTTCTTC. Its translation is CASSVGPSGTDNEQFF.

At least ten counts were recorded for this clone. This chain uses TRBV6-1 with TRBJ1-3; D is ambiguous. The V gene lost 1 base and the J gene lost 0 bases, with 10 bases spanning the gap. The germline V gene has CDR1 MNHNS and CDR2 SASEGT. The CDR3 sequence is 16 residues long. The DNA of the CDR3 is TGTGCCAGCAGTGAAGGTCCGGAGAGCTCTGGAAACACCATATATTTT. It yields the protein CASSEGPESSGNTIYF.